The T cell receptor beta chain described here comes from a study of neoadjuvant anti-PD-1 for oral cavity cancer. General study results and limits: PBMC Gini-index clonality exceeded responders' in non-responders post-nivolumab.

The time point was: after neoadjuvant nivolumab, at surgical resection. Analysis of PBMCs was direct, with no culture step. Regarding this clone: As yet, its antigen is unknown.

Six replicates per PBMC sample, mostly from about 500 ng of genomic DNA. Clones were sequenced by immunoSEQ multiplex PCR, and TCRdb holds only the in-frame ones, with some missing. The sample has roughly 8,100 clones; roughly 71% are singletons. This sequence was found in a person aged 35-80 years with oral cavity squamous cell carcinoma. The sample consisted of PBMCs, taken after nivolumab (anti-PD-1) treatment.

CDR3 sequence (DNA): TGTGCCATGAGGGGCCGTTCTAGCACAGATACGCAGTATTTT. Amino acid sequence: CAMRGRSSTDTQYF. This chain joins TRBV10-3 and TRBJ2-3, with D perhaps matching TRBD1 or TRBD2 (5 bases each). The CDR3 is 14 residues long. V was shortened by 9 bases and J by 0 bases, with 13 bases between the two germline ends. Germline CDR1 and CDR2: ENHRY and SYGVKD.